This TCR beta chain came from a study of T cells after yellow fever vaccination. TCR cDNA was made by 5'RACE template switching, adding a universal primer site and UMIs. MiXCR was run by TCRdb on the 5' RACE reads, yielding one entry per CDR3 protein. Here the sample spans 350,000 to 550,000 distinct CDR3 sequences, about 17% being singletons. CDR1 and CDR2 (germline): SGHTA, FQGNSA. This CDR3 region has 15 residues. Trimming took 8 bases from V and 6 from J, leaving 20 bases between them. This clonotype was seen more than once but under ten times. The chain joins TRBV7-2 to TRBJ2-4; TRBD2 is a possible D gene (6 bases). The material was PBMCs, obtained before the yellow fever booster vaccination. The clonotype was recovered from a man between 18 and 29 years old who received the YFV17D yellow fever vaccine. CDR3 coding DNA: TGTGCCAGCGCCCCGCCCGGTACTAGCCTAAACATTCAGTACTTC. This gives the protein CASAPPGTSLNIQYF.